The present T cell receptor beta chain was sequenced within a study of T cells in localized non-small cell lung cancer. Study findings and constraints: Among blood samples, higher T cell density accompanied longer overall survival.

Of note for this clone: The antigen remains undetermined.

This table comes from immunoSEQ multiplex PCR, and its TCRdb copy is limited to in-frame clones, with some not included. The data contain approximately 860 clones, around 21% of them seen just once; the ten biggest clones take up about a fifth. The input for sequencing was normal lung tissue next to the tumor, taken before any cancer treatment. The origin of this receptor is a man aged 40-75 years with stage III lung adenocarcinoma.

The CDR3 nucleotides read TGTGCCAGTAGTACCCCTGCAGGGCTTACAGATACGCAGTATTTT. It encodes CASSTPAGLTDTQYF. The chain uses TRBV19 and TRBJ2-3; possibly TRBD1 for D (5 bases). The V and J ends lost 4 bases and 3 bases respectively, with 14 bases between them. CDR3 size: 15 residues. CDR1 is LNHDA and CDR2 is SQIVND in the germline V gene (reference sequence).